This is a list of T cell receptor beta chains from one sample in a study of blood T cell repertoires in COVID-19. This table comes from immunoSEQ multiplex PCR, and its TCRdb copy is limited to in-frame clones, with some not included. This table holds over 45,000 clones, around 80% found once. The sample taken for sequencing was peripheral blood. The receptors here all came from a man aged 55 to 70 with acute or convalescent COVID-19. CDR3s include the opening cysteine and the closing phenylalanine or tryptophan.

CDR3 protein: CASSDAEWHSRPYNEQFF
V gene: TRBV6-4

CDR3 protein: CASAGAAPVNTEAFF
V gene: TRBV7-9

CDR3 protein: CSVVRDRATEAFF
V gene: TRBV29-1

CDR3 protein: CASEPGSAYGYTF
V gene: TRBV12-3/TRBV12-4

CDR3 protein: CASSLTGVGTEAFF
V gene: TRBV7-2

CDR3 protein: CASSPPASGGADTQYF
V gene: TRBV7-9

CDR3 protein: CASSLDRNPNQPQHF
V gene: TRBV5-4

CDR3 protein: CASSRTGQGNNEQFF
V gene: TRBV7-9

CDR3 protein: CATHTGTGVNQPQHF
V gene: TRBV28

CDR3 protein: CASSLDSGRNSPLHF
V gene: TRBV11-2

CDR3 protein: CASSRVGQGYGYTF
V gene: TRBV3-1/TRBV3-2

CDR3 protein: CASSVLAGVTGELFF
V gene: TRBV2

CDR3 protein: CASSLGPPGNTIYF
V gene: TRBV7-2

CDR3 protein: CASSHHFSGRVEPQETQYF
V gene: TRBV14

CDR3 protein: CAILKGRGGYSPLHF
V gene: TRBV28

CDR3 protein: CATSDWSGGFADTQYF
V gene: TRBV24-1

CDR3 protein: CASSRGSGGRGTQYF
V gene: TRBV19

CDR3 protein: CASRGSTGTEAFF
V gene: TRBV6-5

CDR3 protein: CASRVTGGGYTF
V gene: TRBV12-3/TRBV12-4

CDR3 protein: CASSFGRNTEAFF
V gene: TRBV12-3/TRBV12-4

CDR3 protein: CASSPSTGVGETQYF
V gene: TRBV18

CDR3 protein: CASSGGGLKTSPLHF
V gene: TRBV7-9

CDR3 protein: CASSPGTSGGASGELFF
V gene: TRBV7-9

CDR3 protein: CASSLLRTEGTDTQYF
V gene: TRBV27

CDR3 protein: CASSPRGRGDSNQPQHF
V gene: TRBV4-2

CDR3 protein: CASSSRTSHNEQFF
V gene: TRBV3-1/TRBV3-2

CDR3 protein: CASSIPDADSYNSPLHF
V gene: TRBV19

CDR3 protein: CSVRMDGDTLHF
V gene: TRBV29-1

CDR3 protein: CASSHTTSAQETQYF
V gene: TRBV7-2

CDR3 protein: CASSRLDRDNSPLHF
V gene: TRBV5-4

CDR3 protein: CASSETGTDFYGYTF
V gene: TRBV6-1

CDR3 protein: CASSLGTSGDEQYF
V gene: TRBV5-1

CDR3 protein: CASSLTVQNEKLFF
V gene: TRBV19

CDR3 protein: CASSLPRLGRETQYF
V gene: TRBV5-8

CDR3 protein: CASSLAGTYQETQYF
V gene: TRBV3-1/TRBV3-2

CDR3 protein: CASSYGQVYEQYF
V gene: TRBV6-5

CDR3 protein: CASSLRDTQYF
V gene: TRBV27

CDR3 protein: CASSQGLAVQETQYF
V gene: TRBV4-1

CDR3 protein: CASSESGYQPQHF
V gene: TRBV25-1

CDR3 protein: CASSLFQNNEQFF
V gene: TRBV28

CDR3 protein: CASSSLGQHEQYF
V gene: TRBV6-5

CDR3 protein: CASSEATDTQYF
V gene: TRBV5-1

CDR3 protein: CASSAHPGLTDTQYF
V gene: TRBV5-4

CDR3 protein: CASSLTGNTEAFF
V gene: TRBV13

CDR3 protein: CASSAGGPYEQYF
V gene: TRBV6-2/TRBV6-3

CDR3 protein: CATRARTGGPSTNEKLFF
V gene: TRBV24-1

CDR3 protein: CASTRGLGEQFF
V gene: TRBV12-3/TRBV12-4